Below are 31 T cell receptor beta chains sequenced from a single sample in a study of PD-1 blockade in classical Hodgkin lymphoma. The repertoire was sequenced with immunoSEQ multiplex PCR; TCRdb's copy has only in-frame clones and lacks some. The profile shows approximately 100,000 clones, 83% of them singletons. Described time point: cycle 4 day 1 (C4D1), after more than five weeks of nivolumab. After autologous stem cell transplantation all patients relapsed, and prior brentuximab vedotin exposure differed between cohorts. This sample comprised peripheral blood mononuclear cells (PBMCs), obtained before the fourth cycle of nivolumab. These receptors were taken from a human donor with classical Hodgkin lymphoma.

V usage is TRBV5-5 and J usage is TRBJ1-2; TRBD1 aligns across 11 bases. This CDR3 spans 15 amino acids. Unmatched junction bases numbered 8, after V lost 5 bases and J lost 5 bases. Germline V lookup: CDR1 SGHKS, CDR2 YYEKEE (reference sequence). CDR3 in DNA: TGTGCCAGCAGTTTACACCGGGACAGGGGGTATGGCTACACCTTC. This gives the protein CASSLHRDRGYGYTF.

V usage is TRBV19 and J usage is TRBJ2-4, with D perhaps given as TRBD1 or TRBD2 (5 bases each). V was trimmed by 5 bases and J by 7 bases, leaving 18 bases between them. This CDR3 contains 15 residues. Germline loops: CDR1 LNHDA, CDR2 SQIVND (reference sequence). The CDR3 sequence is CASSSPLEGTNIQYF. Written as DNA, the CDR3 is TGTGCCAGTAGTTCCCCCCTCGAGGGGACCAACATTCAGTACTTC. Looking up the rest from reference TRBV19 and TRBJ2-4 gives the full variable domain: DGGITQSPKYLFRKEGQNVTLSCEQNLNHDAMYWYRQDPGQGLRLIYYSQIVNDFQKGDIAEGYSVSREKKESFPLTVTSAQKNPTAFYLCASSSPLEGTNIQYFGAGTRLSVL.

This chain connects TRBV19 to TRBJ1-5, with 10 bases matching TRBD1. V lost 5 bases, J lost 1 base, and 5 bases stayed unmatched. The V gene's germline CDR1 is LNHDA and CDR2 SQIVND (reference sequence). This CDR3 spans 16 amino acids. The CDR3 sequence is CASSPRTGGSNQPQHF. Written as DNA, the CDR3 is TGTGCCAGTAGTCCCCGGACAGGGGGAAGCAATCAGCCCCAGCATTTT.

V is TRBV28 and J is TRBJ1-1, with 11 bases lining up with TRBD1. The length of the CDR3 is 17 residues. The ends lost 8 bases at V and 4 bases at J; junction bases unmatched: 15. The germline CDR1 and CDR2 sequences are MDHEN and SYDVKM. The DNA of the CDR3 is TGTGCCAGCCCCAAGACTTTGGGACAGGGGGTCGGCACTGAAGCTTTCTTT. It translates to CASPKTLGQGVGTEAFF.

This chain links TRBV19 with TRBJ1-1, with D uncertain. The V end was cut by 3 bases, the J end by 3 bases, with 11 bases between. This CDR3 is built from 14 residues. CDR1 is LNHDA, CDR2 SQIVND, per germline (reference sequence). The chain's CDR3 is CASSMRQEDTEAFF. The CDR3 nucleotides are TGTGCCAGTAGTATGAGGCAGGAGGACACTGAAGCTTTCTTT.

This chain links TRBV19 with TRBJ2-7; D possibly matches TRBD1 or TRBD2 (7 bases each). This CDR3 has 13 residues. Between the trimmed V and J ends, which lost 4 bases and 7 bases, there was a span of 14 bases. Germline V lookup: CDR1 LNHDA, CDR2 SQIVND (reference sequence). The DNA for the CDR3 is TGTGCCAGTAGTACAGGGGGGGCGAGAGAGCAGTACTTC. Encoded protein: CASSTGGAREQYF.

The gene calls are TRBV5-1 and TRBJ2-2, with a weak D call TRBD1 (5 bases). Trimming removed 2 bases from V and 2 bases from J, with 13 bases in between. The CDR3 has 16 amino acids. Germline V CDR1 and CDR2: SGHRS, YFSETQ. The CDR3 DNA follows: TGCGCCAGCAGCTTCAGGGCAGCTTCAAACACCGGGGAGCTGTTTTTT. As protein: CASSFRAASNTGELFF.

CDR3 amino acids: CATYRGGWETQYF. The CDR3 DNA reads as TGTGCCACTTACAGGGGCGGGTGGGAGACCCAGTACTTC. This chain connects TRBV10-3 to TRBJ2-5, with 7 bases identical to TRBD1. Losses at the gene ends were 10 bases for V and 5 bases for J; bases not matched to a gene: 10. Germline V CDR1 and CDR2: ENHRY, SYGVKD. The CDR3 loop spans 13 amino acids.

This rearrangement joins TRBV13 to TRBJ1-2; 7 nucleotides match TRBD1. The J segment lost 2 bases and the V segment lost 5 bases, leaving 8 bases of the junction unmatched. Germline assignment: CDR1 PRHDT and CDR2 FYEKMQ (reference sequence). The CDR3 contains 15 residues. Here the CDR3 DNA reads TGTGCCAGCAGCAGAACAGGGGACGTAAACTATGGCTACACCTTC. Protein: CASSRTGDVNYGYTF.

The rearrangement uses TRBV30 and TRBJ2-7, with 7 bases identical to TRBD1. CDR3 size: 12 residues. The germline V gene has CDR1 GTSNPN and CDR2 SVGIG (reference sequence). The V segment lost 3 bases and the J segment 6 bases; nucleotides outside the gene matches: 5. The CDR3, as DNA: TGTGCCTGGAGCGGGACAGTCAGCGAGCAGTACTTC. Translation gives CAWSGTVSEQYF. The full variable domain, rest sourced from reference TRBV30 and TRBJ2-7, is SQTIHQWPATLVQPVGSPLSLECTVEGTSNPNLYWYRQAAGRGLQLLFYSVGIGQISSEVPQNLSASRPQDRQFILSSKKLLLSDSGFYLCAWSGTVSEQYFGPGTRLTVT.

V usage is TRBV4-1 and J usage is TRBJ2-2; TRBD2 might be the D (5 bases). The germline V and J ends were trimmed by 0 bases and 1 base, with 9 bases remaining between them. Looked up from germline, CDR1 is MGHRA and CDR2 is YSYEKL. This CDR3 has 16 residues. CDR3 amino acids: CASSQEYGGNTGELFF. CDR3 in DNA: TGCGCCAGCAGCCAAGAATATGGAGGGAACACCGGGGAGCTGTTTTTT.

This clone appeared once. The chain combines TRBV10-3 with TRBJ2-5, with D maybe TRBD1 (5 bases). This CDR3 spans 13 amino acids. CDR1 is ENHRY and CDR2 is SYGVKD in the germline V gene. V was clipped by 6 bases and J by 1 base, with 9 bases between them. CDR3 loop: CAIRQDSQETQYF. CDR3 coding DNA: TGTGCCATCAGACAGGATAGCCAAGAGACCCAGTACTTC.

The chain uses TRBV6-4 and TRBJ1-5, with 8 bases fitting TRBD1. The CDR3 has 16 residues. CDR1 and CDR2 (germline): MRHNA, SNTAGT. With 3 bases clipped from V and 5 bases from J, the junction kept 9 bases outside the gene matches. Here the CDR3 DNA reads TGTGCCAGCAGTGATCTACGGACAGGGATGGATCAGCCCCAGCATTTT. Amino acids: CASSDLRTGMDQPQHF.

The chain carries TRBV10-1 and TRBJ1-5; 7 bases agree with TRBD1. In germline, CDR1 is WNHNN, CDR2 SYGVQD (reference sequence). The V segment lost 8 bases and the J segment 6 bases; nucleotides outside the gene matches: 10. The CDR3 extends over 14 amino acids. CDR3 nucleotides: TGCGCCAGCCAGGGGGGAGGCTTTCGTCAGCCCCAGCATTTT. Translation gives CASQGGGFRQPQHF.

This clone is a singleton in its sample. This rearrangement joins TRBV12-2 to TRBJ2-7. TRBV12-2 is a listed pseudogene. The CDR3 runs 18 residues. The CDR3 bases are TGTGCAAGTCGCTTTTCCAACTACCGGGACCGTCGACCCTACGAGCAGTACTTC. Translation: CASRFSNYRDRRPYEQYF.

In this sample, this clone turned up once. With a much larger clone just one base away, this may be a read error. V is TRBV9 and J is TRBJ1-2; 7 bases are a match to TRBD1. Germline trimming cut 3 bases from V and 2 bases from J; bases unmatched to any gene: 10. The CDR3 extends over 16 amino acids. Germline V gene lookup returns CDR1 SGDLS and CDR2 YYNGEE. The CDR3 DNA reads TGTGCCAGCAGCGCCGCAGACAGGGTGATGAACTATGGCTACACCTTC. Translation: CASSAADRVMNYGYTF.

The J gene is TRBJ2-7, the V gene TRBV18, with 8 bases identical to TRBD1. Trimming cost V 3 bases and J 6 bases; bases outside gene matches: 7. The germline CDR1 and CDR2 sequences are KGHSH and LQKENI. The CDR3 consists of 14 residues. The CDR3 coding sequence is TGTGCCAGCTCACCGGACAGGGTGTATGTCGAGCAGTACTTC. Protein product: CASSPDRVYVEQYF. Using reference TRBV18 and TRBJ2-7 for the parts outside the CDR3, the full variable domain is NAGVMQNPRHLVRRRGQEARLRCSPMKGHSHVYWYRQLPEEGLKFMVYLQKENIIDESGMPKERFSAEFPKEGPSILRIQQVVRGDSAAYFCASSPDRVYVEQYFGPGTRLTVT.

The genes are TRBV5-1 and TRBJ2-5; 7 bases fit TRBD1. V dropped 4 bases and J dropped 1; count of bases not matched to a gene: 4. CDR1 is SGHRS, CDR2 YFSETQ, per germline. The CDR3 is 14 residues long. CDR3 sequence (DNA): TGCGCCAGCAGCCAGGACAGGCTCCAAGAGACCCAGTACTTC. It translates to CASSQDRLQETQYF. The whole variable domain, filled in from reference TRBV5-1 and TRBJ2-5, reads KAGVTQTPRYLIKTRGQQVTLSCSPISGHRSVSWYQQTPGQGLQFLFEYFSETQRNKGNFPGRFSGRQFSNSRSEMNVSTLELGDSALYLCASSQDRLQETQYFGPGTRLLVL.

The chain's CDR3 is CASSSNRRSLAPHYEQYF. The CDR3 bases are TGTGCCAGCAGTTCTAATCGGAGGTCACTAGCGCCTCACTACGAGCAGTACTTC. V is TRBV27 and J is TRBJ2-7; TRBD2 matches at 7 bases. CDR1 and CDR2 from the germline V gene are MNHEY and SMNVEV (reference sequence). The CDR3 sequence is 18 residues long. Germline trimming cut 4 bases from V and 3 bases from J; bases unmatched to any gene: 18.

This clone was counted only a few times. In DNA, the CDR3 is TGTGCCAGCAGTTTCCGGGAGGCAGGGGTTGTAGGGCTGAACACTGAAGCTTTCTTT. Encoded protein: CASSFREAGVVGLNTEAFF. The J gene is TRBJ1-1, the V gene TRBV28; D may be TRBD1 (6 bases). The ends were cut back, 3 bases at V and 0 bases at J, with 23 bases in the middle. The CDR3 is 19 amino acids. The germline gives CDR1 MDHEN, CDR2 SYDVKM. The complete variable domain, with remaining parts taken from reference TRBV28 and TRBJ1-1, reads DVKVTQSSRYLVKRTGEKVFLECVQDMDHENMFWYRQDPGLGLRLIYFSYDVKMKEKGDIPEGYSVSREKKERFSLILESASTNQTSMYLCASSFREAGVVGLNTEAFFGQGTRLTVV.

The rearrangement links TRBV5-1 to TRBJ2-2, with TRBD2 matching 14 bases. The CDR3 consists of 19 residues. CDR1 and CDR2 from the germline V gene are SGHRS and YFSETQ. The V gene end was trimmed by 2 bases and the J gene end by 0 bases; junction bases not matched to a gene: 6. The CDR3 DNA reads TGCGCCAGCAGCTTAGGGACTAGCGGGAGACCCGCGAACACCGGGGAGCTGTTTTTT. Its protein is CASSLGTSGRPANTGELFF.

This chain links TRBV30 with TRBJ2-7; tentatively, D is TRBD1 (5 bases). The CDR3 consists of 12 residues. V lost 4 bases and J 4 bases, leaving 11 bases between the germline ends. Per germline, CDR1 GTSNPN and CDR2 SVGIG (reference sequence). CDR3 DNA sequence: TGTGCCTGGACTCCAGGGAATTACGAGCAGTACTTC. It yields the protein CAWTPGNYEQYF.

The chain couples TRBV18 to TRBJ1-1, with a weak D call TRBD1 (6 bases). This CDR3 comprises 14 residues. Germline CDR1 reads KGHSH; CDR2 reads LQKENI. Trimming stripped 6 bases from V and 2 bases from J, with 13 bases between. For the CDR3, the DNA is TGTGCCAGCTCCCTGGGGGGGGCTAACACTGAAGCTTTCTTT. Translated, it gives CASSLGGANTEAFF. The whole variable domain, remainder taken from reference TRBV18 and TRBJ1-1, is NAGVMQNPRHLVRRRGQEARLRCSPMKGHSHVYWYRQLPEEGLKFMVYLQKENIIDESGMPKERFSAEFPKEGPSILRIQQVVRGDSAAYFCASSLGGANTEAFFGQGTRLTVV.

This chain uses TRBV28 with TRBJ2-6; a possible D gene is TRBD1 (6 bases). Trimming left V 6 bases short and J 4 bases short, with 13 bases between. This CDR3 is 15 amino acids long. From germline, CDR1 is MDHEN and CDR2 SYDVKM. CDR3 protein: CASRPRGQGANVLTF. The CDR3, as DNA: TGTGCCAGCAGACCCAGGGGACAAGGGGCCAACGTCCTGACTTTC.

The CDR3 loop reads CASSLDGGGETQYF. CDR3 bases: TGTGCCAGCAGCTTAGATGGCGGGGGAGAGACCCAGTACTTC. The V gene is TRBV11-2, the J gene TRBJ2-5, with 7 bases fitting TRBD2. Per the germline V gene, CDR1 is SGHAT and CDR2 is FQNNGV. The CDR3 is 14 amino acids. V trimming: 0 bases; J trimming: 4 bases; junction bases outside the gene matches: 2.

V usage is TRBV5-1 and J usage is TRBJ2-5; tentatively, D is TRBD2 (5 bases). Per germline, CDR1 SGHRS and CDR2 YFSETQ. Trimming pared 3 bases from V and 3 bases from J, leaving 18 bases between. The CDR3 has 16 residues. CDR3 sequence reads: CASSSAPGGWEETQYF. The CDR3 DNA reads as TGCGCCAGCAGCTCAGCCCCCGGCGGGTGGGAAGAGACCCAGTACTTC. Full variable domain (rest looked up from reference TRBV5-1 and TRBJ2-5): KAGVTQTPRYLIKTRGQQVTLSCSPISGHRSVSWYQQTPGQGLQFLFEYFSETQRNKGNFPGRFSGRQFSNSRSEMNVSTLELGDSALYLCASSSAPGGWEETQYFGPGTRLLVL.

This clone was counted once. The V call is TRBV5-1, the J call TRBJ1-1, with D perhaps TRBD1 (6 bases). Germline V lookup: CDR1 SGHRS, CDR2 YFSETQ. This CDR3 is built from 18 residues. The germline V and J ends were trimmed by 2 bases and 2 bases, with 22 bases remaining between them. In DNA, the CDR3 is TGCGCCAGCAGCTTTGCACAGGGATTATCAATACTAAACACTGAAGCTTTCTTT. Translated, it gives CASSFAQGLSILNTEAFF.

Remarks on this clone: At the DNA level, this CDR3 is encoded by other sequences in the same sample as well. V is TRBV18 and J is TRBJ2-5; the D is unclear. Trimming took 0 bases from V and 1 from J, leaving 9 bases between them. Germline V gene data show CDR1 as KGHSH and CDR2 as LQKENI. The CDR3 spans 15 residues. The CDR3 loop is CASSPPSVSQETQYF. DNA of the CDR3: TGTGCCAGCTCACCACCGAGTGTCAGCCAAGAGACCCAGTACTTC.

CDR3 bases: TGTGCCAGCAGTCCGATGACAGGGCCTGAAAAACTGTTTTTT. As protein: CASSPMTGPEKLFF. The V call is TRBV27, the J call TRBJ1-4, with 7 bases aligning to TRBD1. The CDR3 sequence is 14 residues long. V shed 5 bases and J 7 bases; nucleotides not matched to a gene: 7. Germline CDR1 is MNHEY and CDR2 is SMNVEV (reference sequence).

The rearrangement uses TRBV6-5 and TRBJ2-7, with D maybe TRBD2 (6 bases). The CDR3 consists of 14 residues. Deletions cut 6 bases from V and 7 bases from J, with 19 bases between. The V gene's germline CDR1 is MNHEY and CDR2 SVGAGI. The CDR3 protein is CASSAPGGAGEQYF. For the CDR3, the DNA is TGTGCCAGCAGCGCCCCCGGAGGGGCCGGGGAGCAGTACTTC.

The J gene is TRBJ2-1, the V gene TRBV7-9, with TRBD2 matching over 9 bases. Germline V gene lookup returns CDR1 SEHNR and CDR2 FQNEAQ (reference sequence). The V segment lost 5 bases and the J segment 7 bases; nucleotides outside the gene matches: 15. CDR3 length equals 17 residues. The CDR3 reads CASSPSTSGRGWNEQFF. CDR3 sequence (DNA): TGTGCCAGCAGCCCGTCGACTAGCGGCCGGGGGTGGAATGAGCAGTTCTTC.